Listed below are T cell receptor beta chains from one sample, sequenced in a study of PD-L1 blockade in urothelial cancer. Produced via immunoSEQ multiplex PCR; TCRdb's table is partial and in-frame only. The table has 70,000 or so clones, roughly 80% seen once. The source was PBMCs, collected around atezolizumab (anti-PD-L1) treatment. These receptor sequences come from a man in his 70s with urothelial cancer. The conserved cysteine and the conserved F or W are not part of the CDR3 here. A D gene is named only where the DNA matches it firmly.

TRBV7-8,TRBD2,ASSPLAGDNEQF
TRBV9,TRBD2,ASSRRTSGYNEQF
TRBV12-5,TRBD2,ASGLGLAGGWGQETQY
TRBV12-5,TRBD2,ARTSGREEQF
TRBV19,TRBD1,ASKDRAGNQPQH
TRBV5-6,.,ASSLTDRLRTDTQY
TRBV7-6,.,ASTPGRSAYEQY
TRBV5-5,.,ASTKTPPATDTQY
TRBV19,TRBD2,ASSPTSGRETQY
TRBV7-9,.,ASSLDGLTGQPQH
TRBV30,.,AWSGTGLSLSYNEQF
TRBV28,TRBD2,ASKGGLALTDTQY
TRBV5-1,TRBD2,ASSLSSGGYNEQF
TRBV21-1,.,ASSKVSSGSLEQY
TRBV28,TRBD1,ASSSGQGAGGYT
TRBV27,.,ASKGVPGHTPYEQY
TRBV5-6,.,ASSAGSGYEQY
TRBV7-8,.,ASSPLTGSIGNTIY
TRBV18,.,ASSPLQGTLSGANVLT
TRBV18,TRBD2,ASSPPSSAGGLEQF
TRBV7-2,.,ASSLAGAYEQY
TRBV5-4,.,ASSFGGANEQF
TRBV7-9,.,ASSLKQVAETQY
TRBV5-1,TRBD2,ASSFGRAGDHEQY
TRBV5-6,.,ASSLGQINYGYT
TRBV11-1,TRBD2,ASSADKRGGNIQY
TRBV14,.,ASSQADERARRN
TRBV6-4,TRBD2,ASSQAGSDTGELF
TRBV5-1,.,ASSPGGGLNTEAF
TRBV12-2,.,ASRTGTENEAF
TRBV11-2,.,ASRVNWGAGELF
TRBV2,.,ASSDKAVDEQY